These 8 T cell receptor beta chains were sequenced from one sample in a study of chemoradiotherapy in HPV16-positive cancers. Generated by immunoSEQ multiplex PCR, the TCRdb table keeps only in-frame clones and is missing some. In the table there are hundreds of clones, about 91% of which are singletons. Sequencing used tumor tissue, obtained from a patient who underwent chemoradiotherapy. All receptors derive from a human donor with HPV-associated anogenital cancer.

V gene TRBV28 combines with J gene TRBJ2-5, with D possibly being TRBD1 (6 bases). Germline-derived CDR1 and CDR2 are MDHEN and SYDVKM. V lost 5 bases, J lost 2 bases, and 18 bases lay in between. The CDR3 has 16 residues. The CDR3 DNA reads TGTGCCAGCAGTGGGCCTCCACAGGGAAATCAAGAGACCCAGTACTTC. As protein: CASSGPPQGNQETQYF.

V and J are TRBV4-3 and TRBJ2-1, with 10 bases lining up with TRBD1. V was clipped by 0 bases and J by 8 bases; unmatched bases: 7. The CDR3 has 16 residues. Germline V lookup: CDR1 LGHNA, CDR2 YSLEER. CDR3 amino acids: CASSQDSDRGRDEQFF. In nucleotides, the CDR3 is TGCGCCAGCAGCCAAGATTCGGACAGGGGGAGAGATGAGCAGTTCTTC.

The chain has TRBV7-8 and TRBJ2-2; D is unclear. V was trimmed by 5 bases and J by 4 bases, leaving 11 bases between them. Germline CDR1 and CDR2: SGHVS and FQNEAQ. This CDR3 region has 14 residues. Here the CDR3 DNA reads TGTGCCAGCAGCCTCACTCGCCCCACCGGGGAGCTGTTTTTT. Amino acids: CASSLTRPTGELFF.

This clone was picked up one time. This chain uses TRBV6-5 with TRBJ2-7, with a tentative D call TRBD1 (6 bases). Germline loops: CDR1 MNHEY, CDR2 SVGAGI. The V end was cut by 2 bases, the J end by 2 bases, with 13 bases between. This CDR3 contains 15 residues. CDR3 nucleotides: TGTGCCAGCAGTTACGCCGGGACAAATACCTACGAGCAGTACTTC. Translating gives CASSYAGTNTYEQYF.

The rearrangement joins TRBV29-1 to TRBJ2-3; D might be TRBD2 (5 bases). V lost 7 bases, J lost 5 bases, and 16 bases lay in between. Germline loops: CDR1 SQVTM, CDR2 ANQGSEA. The CDR3 is 13 residues long. CDR3 bases: TGCAGCGGTGAGGGTGGGTTCGGAGATACGCAGTATTTT. Its translation: CSGEGGFGDTQYF.

This chain connects TRBV14 to TRBJ1-2, with 10 positions matching TRBD1. V shed 6 bases, J shed 7 bases, and the junction held 14 bases outside the gene matches. CDR3 size: 16 residues. Germline values: CDR1 SGHDN, CDR2 FVKESK. CDR3 DNA sequence: TGTGCCAGCAGTCCAAATTTACCGGGACAGGGGTTTGGCTACACCTTC. Protein product: CASSPNLPGQGFGYTF.

This chain links TRBV2 with TRBJ2-7; unclear D gene. V was shortened by 6 bases and J by 4 bases, with 10 bases between the two germline ends. From germline, CDR1 is SNHLY and CDR2 FYNNEI. This CDR3 has 12 amino acids. The chain's CDR3 is CASSLGFYEQYF. In nucleotides, the CDR3 is TGTGCCAGCAGCCTCGGATTTTACGAGCAGTACTTC.

This chain uses TRBV11-2 with TRBJ1-4; D remains unclear. Germline V gene data show CDR1 as SGHAT and CDR2 as FQNNGV. CDR3 size: 15 residues. V lost 5 bases and J 0 bases, leaving 10 bases between the germline ends. CDR3 residues: CASSLNPTTNEKLFF. The CDR3 region has the DNA TGTGCCAGCAGCCTCAACCCTACAACTAATGAAAAACTGTTTTTT.